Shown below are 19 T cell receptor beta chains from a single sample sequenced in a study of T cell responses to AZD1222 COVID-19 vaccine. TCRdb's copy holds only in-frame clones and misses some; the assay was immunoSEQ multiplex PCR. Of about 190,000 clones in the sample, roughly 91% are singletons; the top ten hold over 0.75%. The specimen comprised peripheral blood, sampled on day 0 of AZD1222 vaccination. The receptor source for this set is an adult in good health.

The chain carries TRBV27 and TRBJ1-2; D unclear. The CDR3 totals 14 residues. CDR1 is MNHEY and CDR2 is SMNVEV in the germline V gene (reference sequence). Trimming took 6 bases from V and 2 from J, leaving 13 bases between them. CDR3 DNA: TGTGCCAGCAGCTACATGCGGGAAAACTATGGCTACACCTTC. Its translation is CASSYMRENYGYTF.

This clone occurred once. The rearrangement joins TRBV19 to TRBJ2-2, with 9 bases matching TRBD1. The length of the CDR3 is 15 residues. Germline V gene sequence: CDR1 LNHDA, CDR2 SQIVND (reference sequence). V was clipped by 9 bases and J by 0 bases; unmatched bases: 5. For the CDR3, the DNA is TGTGCCAGCCAGCGGACAGGGGCGAACACCGGGGAGCTGTTTTTT. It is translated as CASQRTGANTGELFF.

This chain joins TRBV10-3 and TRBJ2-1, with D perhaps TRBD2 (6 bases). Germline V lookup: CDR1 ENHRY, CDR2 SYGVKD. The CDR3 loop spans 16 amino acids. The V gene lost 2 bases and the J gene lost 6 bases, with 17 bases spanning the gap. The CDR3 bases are TGTGCCATCAGTGAGAGGGTGCCTAGCGACGGCAATGAGCAGTTCTTC. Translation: CAISERVPSDGNEQFF.

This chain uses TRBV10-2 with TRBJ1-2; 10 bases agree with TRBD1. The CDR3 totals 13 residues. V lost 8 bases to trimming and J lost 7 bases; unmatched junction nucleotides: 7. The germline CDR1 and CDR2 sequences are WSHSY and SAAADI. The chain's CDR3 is CASLTRDRGGYTF. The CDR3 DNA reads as TGCGCCAGCCTAACTCGGGACAGGGGTGGCTACACCTTC.

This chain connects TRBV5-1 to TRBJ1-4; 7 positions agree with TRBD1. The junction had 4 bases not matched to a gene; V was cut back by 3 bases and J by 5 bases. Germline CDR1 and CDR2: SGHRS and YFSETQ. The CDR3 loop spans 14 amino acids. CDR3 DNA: TGCGCCAGCAGCTCCGGGACAGCAAATGAAAAACTGTTTTTT. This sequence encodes CASSSGTANEKLFF.

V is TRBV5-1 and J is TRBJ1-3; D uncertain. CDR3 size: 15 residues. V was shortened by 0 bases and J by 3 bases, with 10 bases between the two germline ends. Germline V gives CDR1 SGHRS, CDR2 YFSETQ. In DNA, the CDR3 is TGCGCCAGCAGCTTGGACGGCCGCCTTGGAAACACCATATATTTT. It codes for CASSLDGRLGNTIYF. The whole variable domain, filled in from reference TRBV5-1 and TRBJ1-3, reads KAGVTQTPRYLIKTRGQQVTLSCSPISGHRSVSWYQQTPGQGLQFLFEYFSETQRNKGNFPGRFSGRQFSNSRSEMNVSTLELGDSALYLCASSLDGRLGNTIYFGEGSWLTVV.

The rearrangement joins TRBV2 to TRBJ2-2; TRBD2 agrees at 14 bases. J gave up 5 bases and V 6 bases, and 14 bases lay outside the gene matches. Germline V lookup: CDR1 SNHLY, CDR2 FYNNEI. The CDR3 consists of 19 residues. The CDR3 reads CASRGRGTSGSWETGELFF. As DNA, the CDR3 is TGTGCCAGCAGGGGAAGGGGGACTAGCGGGAGCTGGGAAACCGGGGAGCTGTTTTTT.

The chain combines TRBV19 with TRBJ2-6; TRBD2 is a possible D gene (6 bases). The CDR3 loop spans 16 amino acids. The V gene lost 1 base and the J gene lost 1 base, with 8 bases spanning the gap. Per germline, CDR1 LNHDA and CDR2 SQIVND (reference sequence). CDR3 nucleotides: TGTGCCAGTAGTATAGCGGCGGGGTCTGGGGCCAACGTCCTGACTTTC. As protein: CASSIAAGSGANVLTF.

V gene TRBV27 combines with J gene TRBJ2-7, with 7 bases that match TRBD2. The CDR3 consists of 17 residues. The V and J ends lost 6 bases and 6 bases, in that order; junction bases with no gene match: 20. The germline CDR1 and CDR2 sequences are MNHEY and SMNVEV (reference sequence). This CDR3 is CASRSAPPGLPIVEQYF. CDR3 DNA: TGTGCCAGCAGAAGCGCTCCTCCGGGACTACCCATAGTCGAGCAGTACTTC.

This CDR3 is CASSESRGGNEQFF. CDR3 coding DNA: TGTGCCAGCAGTGAATCGAGGGGGGGTAATGAGCAGTTCTTC. The gene calls are TRBV2 and TRBJ2-1; a weak D match, TRBD2 (7 bases). Germline assignment: CDR1 SNHLY and CDR2 FYNNEI. This CDR3 is built from 14 residues. The V end was cut by 2 bases, the J end by 7 bases, with 12 bases between.

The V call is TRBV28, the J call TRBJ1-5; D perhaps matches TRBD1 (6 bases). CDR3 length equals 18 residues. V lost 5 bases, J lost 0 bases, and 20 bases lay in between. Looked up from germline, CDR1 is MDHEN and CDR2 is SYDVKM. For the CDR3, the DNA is TGTGCCAGCAGTCCACCGGGCGGGAGGGGGTATAGCAATCAGCCCCAGCATTTT. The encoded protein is CASSPPGGRGYSNQPQHF. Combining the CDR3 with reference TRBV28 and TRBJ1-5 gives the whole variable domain DVKVTQSSRYLVKRTGEKVFLECVQDMDHENMFWYRQDPGLGLRLIYFSYDVKMKEKGDIPEGYSVSREKKERFSLILESASTNQTSMYLCASSPPGGRGYSNQPQHFGDGTRLSIL.

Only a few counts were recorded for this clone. Here the CDR3 DNA reads TGTGCCAGCAGCTTGGGTTCAGGGGGACAAGAGACCCAGTACTTC. This codes for CASSLGSGGQETQYF. The chain uses TRBV5-4 and TRBJ2-5; 7 bases agree with TRBD1. This CDR3 is built from 15 residues. The germline CDR1 and CDR2 sequences are SGHNT and YYREEE (reference sequence). J gave up 2 bases and V 0 bases, and 4 bases lay outside the gene matches.

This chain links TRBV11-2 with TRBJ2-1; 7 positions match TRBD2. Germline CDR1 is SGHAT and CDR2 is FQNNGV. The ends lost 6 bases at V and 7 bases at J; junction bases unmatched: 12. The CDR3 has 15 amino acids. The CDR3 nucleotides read TGTGCCAGCAGGAGATGGGGAGGGCCCCTGAATGAGCAGTTCTTC. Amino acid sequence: CASRRWGGPLNEQFF.

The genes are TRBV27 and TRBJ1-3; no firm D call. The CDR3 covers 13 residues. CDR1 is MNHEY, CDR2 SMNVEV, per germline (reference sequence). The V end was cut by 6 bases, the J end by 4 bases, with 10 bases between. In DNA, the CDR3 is TGTGCCAGCAGGTCAGCGTCAGGAAACACCATATATTTT. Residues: CASRSASGNTIYF.

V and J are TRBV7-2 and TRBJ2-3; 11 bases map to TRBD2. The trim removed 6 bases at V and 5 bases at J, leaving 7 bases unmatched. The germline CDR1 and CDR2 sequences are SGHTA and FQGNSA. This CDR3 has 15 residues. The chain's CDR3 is CASRPLAGAGDTQYF. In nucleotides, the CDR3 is TGTGCCAGCAGGCCACTAGCGGGGGCGGGAGATACGCAGTATTTT.

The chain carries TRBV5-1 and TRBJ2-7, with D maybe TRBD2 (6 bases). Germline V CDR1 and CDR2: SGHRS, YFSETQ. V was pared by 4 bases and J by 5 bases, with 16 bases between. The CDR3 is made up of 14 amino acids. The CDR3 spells CASSPSGEANEQYF. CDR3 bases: TGCGCCAGCAGCCCCTCGGGGGAGGCCAACGAGCAGTACTTC.

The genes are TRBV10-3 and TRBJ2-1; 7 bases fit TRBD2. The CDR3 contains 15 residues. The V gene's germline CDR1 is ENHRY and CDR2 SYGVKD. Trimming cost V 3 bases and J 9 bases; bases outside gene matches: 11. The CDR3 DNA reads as TGTGCCATCAGTGAAGGACTAGTCCTAATGTTTGAGCAGTTCTTC. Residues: CAISEGLVLMFEQFF.

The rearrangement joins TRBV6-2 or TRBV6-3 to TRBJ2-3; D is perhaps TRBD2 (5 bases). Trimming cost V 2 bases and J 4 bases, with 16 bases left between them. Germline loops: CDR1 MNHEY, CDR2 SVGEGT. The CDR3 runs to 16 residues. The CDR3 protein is CASSYGRTSRADTQYF. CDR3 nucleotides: TGTGCCAGCAGTTACGGTCGAACTAGTCGGGCAGATACGCAGTATTTT.

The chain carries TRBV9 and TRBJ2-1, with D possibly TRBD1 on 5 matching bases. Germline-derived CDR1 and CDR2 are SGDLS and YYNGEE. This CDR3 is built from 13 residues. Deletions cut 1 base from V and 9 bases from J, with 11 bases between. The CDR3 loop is CASSVPGSVEQFF. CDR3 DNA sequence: TGTGCCAGCAGCGTACCAGGGTCGGTTGAGCAGTTCTTC.